These 30 T cell receptor beta chains were all obtained from the same sample, sequenced in a study of OX40 agonist ivuxolimab in advanced cancers. Receptor libraries were prepared by the immunoSEQ multiplex PCR assay. Held by TCRdb, this immuneACCESS table contains in-frame sequences only and omits some clones. Under half of the omission traces to an unresolved V gene where checked; the cause of the rest is unknown. Counted in this sample were 16,000 or so clones; about 86% of them appeared once. 3% to 4.5% of the sample is held by the ten biggest clonotypes. This material consisted of CD4+ or CD8+ T cells sorted from blood, taken in a trial of the OX40 agonist ivuxolimab. The receptors here all came from an adult with an advanced solid tumor such as melanoma, head and neck, liver or kidney cancer.

The chain carries TRBV2 and TRBJ2-2; TRBD1 matches 9 bases. Per the germline V gene, CDR1 is SNHLY and CDR2 is FYNNEI. The CDR3 length is 15 residues. With V trimmed by 6 bases and J by 0 bases, 2 bases remained unmatched. DNA for the CDR3: TGTGCCAGCAGACGGGACAGGGCGAACACCGGGGAGCTGTTTTTT. Translation gives CASRRDRANTGELFF.

This clone was seen a few times. The rearrangement links TRBV30 to TRBJ2-5; weak D call: TRBD1 (6 bases). V shed 2 bases and J shed 2 bases, with 12 bases lying between them. The CDR3 is 14 residues long. CDR1 GTSNPN and CDR2 SVGIG come from the germline V gene (reference sequence). The CDR3 region is CAWSRRTVQETQYF. CDR3 bases: TGTGCCTGGAGTCGTCGGACAGTTCAAGAGACCCAGTACTTC.

This clone was detected only a few times. The chain employs TRBV9 and TRBJ1-5, with D unresolved. Between the trimmed V and J ends, which lost 3 bases and 10 bases, there was a span of 5 bases. Germline V gives CDR1 SGDLS, CDR2 YYNGEE. The CDR3 totals 10 residues. The CDR3 bases are TGTGCCAGCAGCGCGGCCCCCCAGCATTTT. Translation: CASSAAPQHF.

This chain links TRBV28 with TRBJ1-2, with D perhaps matching TRBD1 (6 bases). The CDR3 covers 13 residues. V was trimmed by 3 bases and J by 4 bases, leaving 9 bases between them. CDR1 is MDHEN and CDR2 is SYDVKM in the germline V gene. In DNA, the CDR3 is TGTGCCAGCAGTTTGGGACACCTCTATGGCTACACCTTC. This encodes CASSLGHLYGYTF.

The chain couples TRBV5-8 to TRBJ2-7, with 8 bases fitting TRBD1. Unmatched junction bases numbered 6, after V lost 5 bases and J lost 2 bases. The CDR3 sequence is 14 residues long. Germline CDR1 reads SGHTS; CDR2 reads YDEGEE. The CDR3 DNA reads TGTGCCAGCAGAAAACCGGGACAGGCCTACGAGCAGTACTTC. It encodes CASRKPGQAYEQYF.

CDR3 in DNA: TGTGCCAGCAGCTTGGCCCCCGGGACTGCGGGAGGCGGGGAGCTGTTTTTT. This encodes CASSLAPGTAGGGELFF. The rearrangement joins TRBV5-5 to TRBJ2-2; 8 bases line up with TRBD2. This CDR3 is 17 amino acids long. V lost 0 bases, J lost 7 bases, and 11 bases stayed unmatched. CDR1 and CDR2 (germline): SGHKS, YYEKEE (reference sequence).

The V and J genes are TRBV27 and TRBJ2-5; 8 bases align to TRBD1. With 5 bases clipped from V and 9 bases from J, the junction kept 8 bases outside the gene matches. There are 13 residues in the CDR3. Germline V gives CDR1 MNHEY, CDR2 SMNVEV (reference sequence). The CDR3 DNA sequence: TGTGCCAGCAGTAGGACAGGGAACAAGGCCCAGTACTTC. Its translation is CASSRTGNKAQYF.

This clone has only one observation. The chain combines TRBV27 with TRBJ2-1, with TRBD1 matching over 7 bases. After removal of 5 bases from V and 1 base from J, the junction contained 11 bases not matched to a gene. Looked up from germline, CDR1 is MNHEY and CDR2 is SMNVEV (reference sequence). The CDR3 has 17 residues. CDR3 sequence: CASSLGQGRGSYNEQFF. Written as DNA, the CDR3 is TGTGCCAGCAGTCTCGGCCAGGGCAGGGGGTCCTACAATGAGCAGTTCTTC.

This chain connects TRBV27 to TRBJ2-3; no clear D. Germline V lookup: CDR1 MNHEY, CDR2 SMNVEV (reference sequence). With 3 bases removed from V and 2 bases from J, the gap between germline ends came to 9 bases. This CDR3 contains 14 residues. CDR3 residues: CASSLEQPTDTQYF. The DNA of the CDR3 is TGTGCCAGCAGTTTGGAGCAGCCCACAGATACGCAGTATTTT.

This chain connects TRBV4-1 to TRBJ2-7; 9 bases line up with TRBD1. The CDR3 loop spans 14 amino acids. Unmatched junction bases numbered 5, after V lost 6 bases and J lost 2 bases. In germline, CDR1 is MGHRA, CDR2 YSYEKL. The CDR3 loop reads CASSPTGGTYEQYF. The CDR3 bases are TGCGCCAGCAGTCCAACAGGGGGCACCTACGAGCAGTACTTC.

J is TRBJ1-5 and V is TRBV23-1, with a weak D call TRBD1 (6 bases). TRBV23-1 is placed among ORFs of uncertain function. The V end lost 8 bases, the J end lost 0 bases, and 17 bases lay between the germline ends. The CDR3 has 16 residues. The CDR3 region is CASQYRESFSNQPQHF. The CDR3 DNA sequence: TGCGCCAGCCAGTACAGGGAGTCTTTTAGCAATCAGCCCCAGCATTTT.

This sequence joins TRBV9 and TRBJ2-2; no clear D. The CDR3 is made up of 16 amino acids. The germline CDR1 and CDR2 sequences are SGDLS and YYNGEE. The germline V and J ends were trimmed by 0 bases and 5 bases, with 14 bases remaining between them. CDR3 in DNA: TGTGCCAGCAGCGTAGACCGATCCCCGCAGACCGGGGAGCTGTTTTTT. This gives the protein CASSVDRSPQTGELFF.

The chain is built from TRBV7-6 and TRBJ1-2; no clear D gene. Deletions cut 5 bases from V and 0 bases from J, with 10 bases between. The CDR3 loop spans 14 amino acids. Per the germline V gene, CDR1 is SGHVS and CDR2 is FNYEAQ. The DNA for the CDR3 is TGTGCCAGCAGCCCGGACGGAGCTAACTATGGCTACACCTTC. Encoded protein: CASSPDGANYGYTF.

The chain joins TRBV29-1 to TRBJ2-3, with D uncertain. Germline CDR1 SQVTM, CDR2 ANQGSEA. Trimming took 4 bases from V and 5 from J, leaving 10 bases between them. This CDR3 region has 12 residues. CDR3 in DNA: TGCAGCGTTGGGAGCAGCCGAGATACGCAGTATTTT. This codes for CSVGSSRDTQYF.

In its sample, this clone was seen once. The chain carries TRBV12-1 and TRBJ1-1. TRBV12-1 has pseudogene status. The CDR3 covers 11 residues. In DNA, the CDR3 is TGTGCCAGCAGCTTTTGGGGGGGAGCTTTCTTT. It is translated as CASSFWGGAFF.

This clone has only a few counts. This CDR3 is CASSLGDRVDQPQHF. For the CDR3, the DNA is TGCGCCAGCAGCTTGGGGGACAGGGTGGATCAGCCCCAGCATTTT. The chain uses TRBV5-1 and TRBJ1-5, with 9 bases identical to TRBD1. CDR1 SGHRS and CDR2 YFSETQ come from the germline V gene. This CDR3 spans 15 amino acids. The trim removed 0 bases at V and 5 bases at J, leaving 3 bases unmatched.

The chain recombines TRBV6-5 with TRBJ2-3; D not resolved. Per germline, CDR1 MNHEY and CDR2 SVGAGI. Trimming took 0 bases from V and 2 from J, leaving 3 bases between them. The CDR3 runs to 13 residues. The CDR3 is CASSYSPTDTQYF. The CDR3 DNA sequence: TGTGCCAGCAGTTACTCCCCCACAGATACGCAGTATTTT.

The chain links TRBV28 to TRBJ2-7; TRBD2 agrees at 9 bases. Trimming cost V 5 bases and J 8 bases; bases outside gene matches: 19. The CDR3 consists of 17 residues. From germline, CDR1 is MDHEN and CDR2 SYDVKM. The DNA of the CDR3 is TGTGCCAGCAGTCCAACAGGGTGGCGGGAGGGATCTACGAAGCAGTACTTC. As protein: CASSPTGWREGSTKQYF. Combining the CDR3 with reference TRBV28 and TRBJ2-7 gives the whole variable domain DVKVTQSSRYLVKRTGEKVFLECVQDMDHENMFWYRQDPGLGLRLIYFSYDVKMKEKGDIPEGYSVSREKKERFSLILESASTNQTSMYLCASSPTGWREGSTKQYFGPGTRLTVT.

The chain uses TRBV28 and TRBJ1-4; TRBD1 is a possible D gene (6 bases). Germline assignment: CDR1 MDHEN and CDR2 SYDVKM. This CDR3 has 15 residues. V was trimmed by 2 bases and J by 3 bases, leaving 10 bases between them. The CDR3 sequence is CASSLPGQANEKLFF. The CDR3 region has the DNA TGTGCCAGCAGTTTACCGGGACAAGCTAATGAAAAACTGTTTTTT.

The chain joins TRBV14 to TRBJ2-3; weak D call: TRBD2 (6 bases). Germline V gene lookup returns CDR1 SGHDN and CDR2 FVKESK. This CDR3 has 15 residues. The germline V and J ends were trimmed by 4 bases and 1 base, with 12 bases remaining between them. CDR3 bases: TGTGCCAGCAGCCCCGCGGCGGGGCGCACAGATACGCAGTATTTT. As protein: CASSPAAGRTDTQYF.

This sequence joins TRBV27 and TRBJ2-3; 11 nucleotides agree with TRBD2. V was clipped by 0 bases and J by 5 bases; unmatched bases: 7. CDR1 is MNHEY, CDR2 SMNVEV, per germline (reference sequence). The CDR3 sequence is 17 residues long. The CDR3 DNA reads TGTGCCAGCAGTTTATCGGGGCTAGCGGGAGGCCAAGATACGCAGTATTTT. It encodes CASSLSGLAGGQDTQYF.

The rearrangement joins TRBV5-1 to TRBJ1-1; 7 positions match TRBD1. Germline V lookup: CDR1 SGHRS, CDR2 YFSETQ. Trimming cost V 4 bases and J 1 base; bases outside gene matches: 7. This CDR3 is 15 amino acids long. The CDR3, as DNA: TGCGCCAGCAGCGCGCTACAGGGGCGGAACACTGAAGCTTTCTTT. It is translated as CASSALQGRNTEAFF.

The rearrangement uses TRBV27 and TRBJ1-5; 9 bases line up with TRBD1. V trimming: 3 bases; J trimming: 7 bases; junction bases outside the gene matches: 10. In germline, CDR1 is MNHEY, CDR2 SMNVEV (reference sequence). The CDR3 has 16 amino acids. The CDR3 loop is CASSFSGQGIGQPQHF. As DNA, the CDR3 is TGTGCCAGCAGTTTTTCCGGACAGGGGATCGGGCAGCCCCAGCATTTT.

This clone was recorded only once. The chain recombines TRBV9 with TRBJ2-1; 8 nucleotides match TRBD2. The V gene's germline CDR1 is SGDLS and CDR2 YYNGEE. V shed 4 bases, J shed 0 bases, and the junction held 15 bases outside the gene matches. There are 19 residues in the CDR3. The chain's CDR3 is CASSPESLAGFRSYNEQFF. CDR3 nucleotide sequence: TGTGCCAGCAGCCCAGAAAGCCTAGCGGGTTTCCGCTCCTACAATGAGCAGTTCTTC.

J is TRBJ2-3 and V is TRBV7-3; 7 nucleotides agree with TRBD2. The junction had 4 bases not matched to a gene; V was cut back by 1 base and J by 3 bases. The CDR3 has 15 amino acids. Germline assignment: CDR1 SGHTA and CDR2 FQGTGA. Here the CDR3 DNA reads TGTGCCAGCAGCTTAAGCGGGAGTGGTACAGATACGCAGTATTTT. This encodes CASSLSGSGTDTQYF.

This chain connects TRBV28 to TRBJ1-2; unclear D gene. With 7 bases removed from V and 5 bases from J, the gap between germline ends came to 14 bases. This CDR3 is built from 13 residues. Looked up from germline, CDR1 is MDHEN and CDR2 is SYDVKM. CDR3 residues: CASTHNRGYGYTF. CDR3 bases: TGTGCCAGCACCCACAACCGGGGATATGGCTACACCTTC.

The chain uses TRBV7-9 and TRBJ2-2, with no clear D. This CDR3 spans 12 amino acids. Germline V CDR1 and CDR2: SEHNR, FQNEAQ (reference sequence). Trimming cost V 9 bases and J 3 bases, with 8 bases left between them. CDR3 bases: TGTGCCAGAAGCGAGTACACCGGGGAGCTGTTTTTT. It encodes CARSEYTGELFF.

This clone has a single count. The rearrangement joins TRBV7-2 to TRBJ1-5; D is possibly TRBD1 (5 bases). This CDR3 is 13 amino acids long. Germline assignment: CDR1 SGHTA and CDR2 FQGNSA. Trimming removed 3 bases at V and 7 bases at J, with 10 bases between. CDR3 DNA: TGTGCCAGCAGCTTTCTCCAGGGACAGCCCCAGCATTTT. Protein sequence: CASSFLQGQPQHF. The complete variable domain, with remaining parts taken from reference TRBV7-2 and TRBJ1-5, reads GAGVSQSPSNKVTEKGKDVELRCDPISGHTALYWYRQSLGQGLEFLIYFQGNSAPDKSGLPSDRFSAERTGGSVSTLTIQRTQQEDSAVYLCASSFLQGQPQHFGDGTRLSIL.

V gene TRBV5-6 combines with J gene TRBJ2-3; D gene ambiguous. The V end was cut by 2 bases, the J end by 4 bases, with 11 bases between. The germline V gene has CDR1 SGHDT and CDR2 YYEEEE. CDR3 length equals 14 residues. The CDR3 region is CASSLRRAPDTQYF. The CDR3 region has the DNA TGTGCCAGCAGCTTAAGGCGTGCGCCAGATACGCAGTATTTT.

The chain joins TRBV2 to TRBJ2-2; D not resolved. Germline V gene sequence: CDR1 SNHLY, CDR2 FYNNEI. V was pared by 4 bases and J by 7 bases, with 10 bases between. The CDR3 covers 13 residues. CDR3: CASSGREIGELFF. The DNA of the CDR3 is TGTGCCAGCAGTGGAAGGGAAATCGGGGAGCTGTTTTTT. Full variable domain (rest looked up from reference TRBV2 and TRBJ2-2): EPEVTQTPSHQVTQMGQEVILRCVPISNHLYFYWYRQILGQKVEFLVSFYNNEISEKSEIFDDQFSVERPDGSNFTLKIRSTKLEDSAMYFCASSGREIGELFFGEGSRLTVL.